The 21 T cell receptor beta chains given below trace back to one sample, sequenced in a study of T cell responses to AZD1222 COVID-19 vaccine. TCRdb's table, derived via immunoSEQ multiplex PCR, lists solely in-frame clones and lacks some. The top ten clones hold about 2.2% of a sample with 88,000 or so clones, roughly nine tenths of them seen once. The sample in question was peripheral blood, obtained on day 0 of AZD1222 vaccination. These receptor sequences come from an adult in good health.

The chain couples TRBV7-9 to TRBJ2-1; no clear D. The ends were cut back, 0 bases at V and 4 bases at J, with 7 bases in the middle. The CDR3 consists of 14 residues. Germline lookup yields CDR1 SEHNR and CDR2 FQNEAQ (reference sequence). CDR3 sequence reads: CASSLALGYNEQFF. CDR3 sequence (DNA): TGTGCCAGCAGCTTAGCGCTGGGATACAATGAGCAGTTCTTC.

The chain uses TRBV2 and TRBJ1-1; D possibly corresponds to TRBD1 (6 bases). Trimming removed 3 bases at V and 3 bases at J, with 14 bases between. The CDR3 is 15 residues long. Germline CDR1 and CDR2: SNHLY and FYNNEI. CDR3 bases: TGTGCCAGCAGTGAGATAGGAGGGGGGGACACTGAAGCTTTCTTT. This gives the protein CASSEIGGGDTEAFF.

The CDR3 DNA is TGTGCCAGCAGCCAAGATGTAACACTGGCTGACTATGGCTACACCTTC. Its translation: CASSQDVTLADYGYTF. The rearrangement joins TRBV4-2 to TRBJ1-2, with D hard to call. Germline CDR1 LGHNA, CDR2 YNFKEQ. The CDR3 sequence is 16 residues long. V lost 0 bases, J lost 3 bases, and 14 bases lay in between.

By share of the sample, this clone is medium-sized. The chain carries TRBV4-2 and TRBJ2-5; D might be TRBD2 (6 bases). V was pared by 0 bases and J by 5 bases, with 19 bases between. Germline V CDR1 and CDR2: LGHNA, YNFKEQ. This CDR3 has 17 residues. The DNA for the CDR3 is TGTGCCAGCAGCCAAGAAGGGGCTGCCCGAGGAGGGGAGACCCAGTACTTC. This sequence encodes CASSQEGAARGGETQYF.

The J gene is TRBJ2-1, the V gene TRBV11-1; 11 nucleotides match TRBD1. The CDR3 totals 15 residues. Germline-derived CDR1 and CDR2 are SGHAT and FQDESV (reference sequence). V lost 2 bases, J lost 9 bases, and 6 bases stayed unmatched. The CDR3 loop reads CASSLRDRGATEQFF. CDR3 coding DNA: TGTGCCAGCAGCTTAAGGGACAGGGGGGCCACTGAGCAGTTCTTC.

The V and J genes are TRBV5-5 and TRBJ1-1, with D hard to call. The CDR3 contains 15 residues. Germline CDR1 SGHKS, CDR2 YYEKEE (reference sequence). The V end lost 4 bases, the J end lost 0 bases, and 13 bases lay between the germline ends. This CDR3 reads CASSPTGPLNTEAFF. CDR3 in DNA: TGTGCCAGCAGCCCGACCGGTCCCTTGAACACTGAAGCTTTCTTT. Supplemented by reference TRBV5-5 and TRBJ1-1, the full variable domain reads DAGVTQSPTHLIKTRGQQVTLRCSPISGHKSVSWYQQVLGQGPQFIFQYYEKEERGRGNFPDRFSARQFPNYSSELNVNALLLGDSALYLCASSPTGPLNTEAFFGQGTRLTVV.

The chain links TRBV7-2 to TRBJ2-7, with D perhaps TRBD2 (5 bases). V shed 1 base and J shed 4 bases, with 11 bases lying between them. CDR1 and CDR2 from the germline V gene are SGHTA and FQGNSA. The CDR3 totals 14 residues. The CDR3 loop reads CASSLVATWYEQYF. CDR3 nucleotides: TGTGCCAGCAGCTTAGTAGCGACTTGGTACGAGCAGTACTTC.

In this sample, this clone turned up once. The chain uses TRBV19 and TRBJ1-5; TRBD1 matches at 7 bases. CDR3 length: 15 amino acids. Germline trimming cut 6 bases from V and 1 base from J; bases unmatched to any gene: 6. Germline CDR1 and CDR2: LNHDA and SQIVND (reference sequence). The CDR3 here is CASRPTGTSNQPQHF. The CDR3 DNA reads TGTGCCAGTAGACCGACAGGGACGAGCAATCAGCCCCAGCATTTT.

The CDR3 protein is CASSYEVDTEAFF. Here the CDR3 DNA reads TGTGCCAGCAGTTATGAAGTGGACACTGAAGCTTTCTTT. This chain links TRBV6-2 or TRBV6-3 with TRBJ1-1; D remains ambiguous. Germline CDR1 reads MNHEY; CDR2 reads SVGEGT. The CDR3 has 13 amino acids. The V end was cut by 3 bases, the J end by 3 bases, with 8 bases between.

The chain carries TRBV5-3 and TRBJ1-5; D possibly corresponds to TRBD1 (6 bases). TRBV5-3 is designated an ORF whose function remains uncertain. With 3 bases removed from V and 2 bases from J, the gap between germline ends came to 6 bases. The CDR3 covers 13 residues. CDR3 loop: CARSWGRNQPQHF. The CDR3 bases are TGTGCCAGAAGCTGGGGGCGCAATCAGCCCCAGCATTTT.

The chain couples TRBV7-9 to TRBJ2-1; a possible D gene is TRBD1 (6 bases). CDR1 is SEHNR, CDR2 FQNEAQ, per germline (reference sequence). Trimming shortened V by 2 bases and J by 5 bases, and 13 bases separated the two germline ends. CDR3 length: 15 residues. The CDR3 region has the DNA TGTGCCAGCAGCTTATCACCGAACAGGGACAATGAGCAGTTCTTC. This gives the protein CASSLSPNRDNEQFF.

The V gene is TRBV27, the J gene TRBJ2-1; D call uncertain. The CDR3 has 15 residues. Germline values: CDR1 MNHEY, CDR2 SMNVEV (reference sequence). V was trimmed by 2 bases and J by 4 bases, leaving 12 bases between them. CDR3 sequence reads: CASSLIADFYNEQFF. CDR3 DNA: TGTGCCAGCAGTTTAATTGCGGATTTTTACAATGAGCAGTTCTTC.

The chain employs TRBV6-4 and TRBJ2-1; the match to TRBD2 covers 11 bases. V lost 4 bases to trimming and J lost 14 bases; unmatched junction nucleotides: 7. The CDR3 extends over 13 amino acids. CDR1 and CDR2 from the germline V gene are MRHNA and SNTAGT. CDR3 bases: TGTGCCAGCAGTGGGGTACTAGCGGGAGAAAAGTTCTTC. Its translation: CASSGVLAGEKFF.

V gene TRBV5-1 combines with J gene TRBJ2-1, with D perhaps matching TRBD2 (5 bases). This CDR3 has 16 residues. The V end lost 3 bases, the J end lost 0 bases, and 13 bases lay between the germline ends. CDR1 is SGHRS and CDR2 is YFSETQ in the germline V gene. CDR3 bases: TGCGCCAGCAGCTCTCAAGGAGGTCACTCCTACAATGAGCAGTTCTTC. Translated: CASSSQGGHSYNEQFF.

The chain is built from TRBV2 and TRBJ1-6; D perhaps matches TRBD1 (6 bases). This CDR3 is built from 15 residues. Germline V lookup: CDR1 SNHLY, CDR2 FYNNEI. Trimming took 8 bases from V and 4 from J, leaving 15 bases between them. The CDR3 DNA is TGTGCCAGCGGGATAGGACAGCTATATAATTCACCCCTCCACTTT. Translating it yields CASGIGQLYNSPLHF.

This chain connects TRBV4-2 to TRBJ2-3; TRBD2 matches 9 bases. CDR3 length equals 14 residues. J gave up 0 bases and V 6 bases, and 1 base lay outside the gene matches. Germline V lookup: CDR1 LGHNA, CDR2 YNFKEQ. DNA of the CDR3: TGTGCCAGCAGAGGACTAGCGAGCACAGATACGCAGTATTTT. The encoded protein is CASRGLASTDTQYF.

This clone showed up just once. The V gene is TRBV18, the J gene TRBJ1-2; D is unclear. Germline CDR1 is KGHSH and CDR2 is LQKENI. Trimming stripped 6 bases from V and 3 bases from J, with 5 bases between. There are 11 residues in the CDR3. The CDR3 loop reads CASSRDYGYTF. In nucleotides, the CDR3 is TGTGCCAGCTCCCGGGACTATGGCTACACCTTC.

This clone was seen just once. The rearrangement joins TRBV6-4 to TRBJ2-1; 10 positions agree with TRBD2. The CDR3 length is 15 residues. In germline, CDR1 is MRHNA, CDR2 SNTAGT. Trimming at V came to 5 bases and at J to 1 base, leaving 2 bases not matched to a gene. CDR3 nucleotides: TGTGCCAGCAGTAGGACTAGCGGTTCCTACAATGAGCAGTTCTTC. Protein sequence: CASSRTSGSYNEQFF.

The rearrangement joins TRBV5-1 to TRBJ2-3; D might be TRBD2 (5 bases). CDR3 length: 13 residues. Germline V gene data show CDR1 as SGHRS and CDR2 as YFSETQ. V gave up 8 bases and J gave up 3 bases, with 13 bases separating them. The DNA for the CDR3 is TGCGCCAGTGCTCTGTCGGGGACAGATACGCAGTATTTT. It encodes CASALSGTDTQYF.

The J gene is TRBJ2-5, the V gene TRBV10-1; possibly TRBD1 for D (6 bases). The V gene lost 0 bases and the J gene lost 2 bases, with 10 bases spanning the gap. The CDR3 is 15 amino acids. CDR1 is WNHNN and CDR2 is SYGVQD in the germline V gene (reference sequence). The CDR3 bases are TGCGCCAGCAGTGAGTCGGGGACATTTCAAGAGACCCAGTACTTC. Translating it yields CASSESGTFQETQYF.

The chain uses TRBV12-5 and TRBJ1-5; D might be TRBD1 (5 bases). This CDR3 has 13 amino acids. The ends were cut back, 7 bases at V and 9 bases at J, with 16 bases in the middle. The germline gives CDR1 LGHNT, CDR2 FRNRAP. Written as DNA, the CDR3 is TGTGCTAGTGCCCTGCTCGAGGGGCCGCCCCAGCATTTT. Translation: CASALLEGPPQHF.